This T cell receptor beta chain was profiled in a study of cytomegalovirus exposure and HLA in healthy donors. A note on this clone: As yet, its antigen is unknown.

Germline assignment: CDR1 SGDLS and CDR2 YYNGEE. This CDR3 spans 17 amino acids. Trimming took off 0 bases at V and 4 bases at J, with 19 bases between the two ends. Primers: 60 Vbeta forward and 13 Jbeta reverse. Profiling relied on immunoSEQ multiplex PCR, and the TCRdb table lists in-frame clones only, not all of them. The table lists more than 75,000 clones, around 90% of them singletons, with 2.3% in the top ten. Broader study findings: Some public TCRs appeared in many individuals, while most sequences were rare.

The chain joins TRBV9 to TRBJ2-5; D may be TRBD2 (7 bases). The sequence was obtained from a man aged 18 to 29 in good health and CMV-seronegative. Sequenced material: PBMCs. The CDR3 DNA reads TGTGCCAGCAGCGTAGCGAGGGCGGGGGCGAGGGGAGAGACCCAGTACTTC. This translates into CASSVARAGARGETQYF.